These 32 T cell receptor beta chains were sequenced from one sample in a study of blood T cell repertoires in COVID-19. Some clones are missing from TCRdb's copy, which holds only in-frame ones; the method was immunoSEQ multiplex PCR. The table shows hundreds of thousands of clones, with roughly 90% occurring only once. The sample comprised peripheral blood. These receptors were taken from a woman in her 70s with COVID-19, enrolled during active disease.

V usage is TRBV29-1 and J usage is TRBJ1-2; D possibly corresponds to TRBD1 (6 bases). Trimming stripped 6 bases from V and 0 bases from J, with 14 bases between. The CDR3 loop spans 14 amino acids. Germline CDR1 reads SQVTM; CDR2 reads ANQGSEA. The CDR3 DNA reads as TGCAGCGTGGTTCTAGGGGGTACTAACTATGGCTACACCTTC. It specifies CSVVLGGTNYGYTF.

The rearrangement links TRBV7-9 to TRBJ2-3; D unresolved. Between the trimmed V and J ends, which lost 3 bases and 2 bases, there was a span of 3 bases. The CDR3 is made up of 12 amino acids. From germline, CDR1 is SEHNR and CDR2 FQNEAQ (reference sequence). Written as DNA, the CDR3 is TGTGCCAGCAGCTTGGCCACAGATACGCAGTATTTT. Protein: CASSLATDTQYF.

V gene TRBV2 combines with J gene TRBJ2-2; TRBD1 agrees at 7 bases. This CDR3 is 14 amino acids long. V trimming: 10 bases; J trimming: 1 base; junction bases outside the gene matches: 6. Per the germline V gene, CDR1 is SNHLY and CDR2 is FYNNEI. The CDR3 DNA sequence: TGTGCCACCTTGGGGGACAGGAACACCGGGGAGCTGTTTTTT. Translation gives CATLGDRNTGELFF. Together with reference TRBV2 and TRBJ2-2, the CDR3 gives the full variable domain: EPEVTQTPSHQVTQMGQEVILRCVPISNHLYFYWYRQILGQKVEFLVSFYNNEISEKSEIFDDQFSVERPDGSNFTLKIRSTKLEDSAMYFCATLGDRNTGELFFGEGSRLTVL.

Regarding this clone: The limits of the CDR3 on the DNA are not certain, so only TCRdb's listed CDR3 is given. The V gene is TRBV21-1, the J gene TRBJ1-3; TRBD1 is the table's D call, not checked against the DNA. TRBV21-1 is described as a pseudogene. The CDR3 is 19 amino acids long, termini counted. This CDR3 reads CASRSPGQGEFGSGNTIYF.

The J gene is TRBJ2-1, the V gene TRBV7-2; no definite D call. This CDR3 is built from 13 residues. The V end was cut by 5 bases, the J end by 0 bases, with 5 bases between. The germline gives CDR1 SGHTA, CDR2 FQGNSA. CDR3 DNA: TGTGCCAGCAGCGCGAGCTCCTACAATGAGCAGTTCTTC. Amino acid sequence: CASSASSYNEQFF. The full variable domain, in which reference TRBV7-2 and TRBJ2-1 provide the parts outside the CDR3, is GAGVSQSPSNKVTEKGKDVELRCDPISGHTALYWYRQSLGQGLEFLIYFQGNSAPDKSGLPSDRFSAERTGGSVSTLTIQRTQQEDSAVYLCASSASSYNEQFFGPGTRLTVL.

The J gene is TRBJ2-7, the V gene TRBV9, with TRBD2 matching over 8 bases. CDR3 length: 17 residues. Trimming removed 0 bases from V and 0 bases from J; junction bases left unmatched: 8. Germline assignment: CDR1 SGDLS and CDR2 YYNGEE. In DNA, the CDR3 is TGTGCCAGCAGCGTAGCCCCACTAGCGGCGGGCTCCTACGAGCAGTACTTC. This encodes CASSVAPLAAGSYEQYF.

The CDR3 region is CASGPTGTGLTDTQYF. The CDR3 nucleotides read TGTGCCAGCGGACCTACCGGGACAGGACTCACAGATACGCAGTATTTT. This chain connects TRBV11-1 to TRBJ2-3; 8 bases match TRBD1. Germline CDR1 SGHAT, CDR2 FQDESV (reference sequence). With 8 bases clipped from V and 2 bases from J, the junction kept 12 bases outside the gene matches. The CDR3 is 16 residues long.

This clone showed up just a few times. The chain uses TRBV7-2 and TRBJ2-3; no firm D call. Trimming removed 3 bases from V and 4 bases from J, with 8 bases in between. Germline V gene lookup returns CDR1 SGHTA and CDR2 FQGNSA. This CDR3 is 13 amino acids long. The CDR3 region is CASSFFGADTQYF. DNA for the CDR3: TGTGCCAGCAGCTTTTTTGGAGCAGATACGCAGTATTTT.

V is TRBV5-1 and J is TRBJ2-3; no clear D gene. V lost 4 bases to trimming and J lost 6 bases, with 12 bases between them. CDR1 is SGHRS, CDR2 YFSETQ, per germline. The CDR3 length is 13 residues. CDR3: CASSGSPGDTQYF. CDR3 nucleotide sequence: TGCGCCAGCAGCGGGTCCCCCGGGGATACGCAGTATTTT.

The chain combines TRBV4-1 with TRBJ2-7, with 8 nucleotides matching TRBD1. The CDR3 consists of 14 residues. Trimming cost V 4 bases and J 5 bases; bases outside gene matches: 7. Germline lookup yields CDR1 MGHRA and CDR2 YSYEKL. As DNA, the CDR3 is TGCGCCAGCAGCCTTTTCGACAGGGGCAACGAGCAGTACTTC. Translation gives CASSLFDRGNEQYF.

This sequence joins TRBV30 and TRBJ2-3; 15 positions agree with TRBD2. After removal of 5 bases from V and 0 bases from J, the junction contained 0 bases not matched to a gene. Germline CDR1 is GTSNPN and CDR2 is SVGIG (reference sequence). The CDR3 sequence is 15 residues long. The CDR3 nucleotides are TGTGCCTGGGGACTAGCGGGGGGGAGCACAGATACGCAGTATTTT. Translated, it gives CAWGLAGGSTDTQYF.

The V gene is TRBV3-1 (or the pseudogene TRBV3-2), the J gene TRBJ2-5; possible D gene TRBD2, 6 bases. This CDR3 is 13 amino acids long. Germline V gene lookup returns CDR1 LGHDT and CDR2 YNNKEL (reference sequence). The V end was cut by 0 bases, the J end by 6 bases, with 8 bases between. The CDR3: CASSQEGGKTQYF. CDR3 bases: TGTGCCAGCAGCCAAGAGGGCGGGAAGACCCAGTACTTC.

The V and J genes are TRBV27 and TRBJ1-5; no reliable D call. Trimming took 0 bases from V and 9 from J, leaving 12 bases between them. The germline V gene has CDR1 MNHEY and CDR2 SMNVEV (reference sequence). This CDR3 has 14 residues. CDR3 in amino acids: CASSLSDGLRPQHF. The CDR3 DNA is TGTGCCAGCAGTTTATCGGACGGACTAAGGCCCCAGCATTTT.

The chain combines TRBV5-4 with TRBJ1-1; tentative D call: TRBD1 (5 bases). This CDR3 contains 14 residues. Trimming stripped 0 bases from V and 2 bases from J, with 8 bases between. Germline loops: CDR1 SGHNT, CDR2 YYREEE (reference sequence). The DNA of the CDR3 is TGTGCCAGCAGCTTGGAAAGGGGAAACACTGAAGCTTTCTTT. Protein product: CASSLERGNTEAFF.

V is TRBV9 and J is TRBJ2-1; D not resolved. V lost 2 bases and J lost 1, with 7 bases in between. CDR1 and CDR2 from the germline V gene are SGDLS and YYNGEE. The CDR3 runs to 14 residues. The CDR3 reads CASSVGRSYNEQFF. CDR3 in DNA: TGTGCCAGCAGCGTGGGCAGGTCCTACAATGAGCAGTTCTTC.

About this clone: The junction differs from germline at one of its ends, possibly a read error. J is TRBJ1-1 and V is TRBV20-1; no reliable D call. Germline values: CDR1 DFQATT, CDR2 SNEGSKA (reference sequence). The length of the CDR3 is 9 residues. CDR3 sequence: CRAGLEGQF. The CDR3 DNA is TGCCGCGCGGGCTTAGAGGGCCAGTTT.

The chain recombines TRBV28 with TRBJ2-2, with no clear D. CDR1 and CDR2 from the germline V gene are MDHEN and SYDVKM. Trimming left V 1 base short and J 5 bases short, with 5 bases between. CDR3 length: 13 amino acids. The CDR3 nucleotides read TGTGCCAGCAGTTTATCCGGGACCGGGGAGCTGTTTTTT. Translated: CASSLSGTGELFF.

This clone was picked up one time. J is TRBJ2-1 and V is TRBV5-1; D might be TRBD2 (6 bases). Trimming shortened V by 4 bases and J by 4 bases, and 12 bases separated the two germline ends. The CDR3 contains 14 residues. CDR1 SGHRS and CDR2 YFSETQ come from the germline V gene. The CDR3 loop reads CASSTGDPYNEQFF. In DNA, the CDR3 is TGCGCCAGCAGCACGGGGGACCCTTACAATGAGCAGTTCTTC.

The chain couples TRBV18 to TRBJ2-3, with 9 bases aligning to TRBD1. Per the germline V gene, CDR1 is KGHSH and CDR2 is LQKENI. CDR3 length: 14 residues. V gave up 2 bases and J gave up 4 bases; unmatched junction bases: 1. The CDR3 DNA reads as TGTGCCAGCTCACCATGGACAGGGGCAGATACGCAGTATTTT. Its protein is CASSPWTGADTQYF. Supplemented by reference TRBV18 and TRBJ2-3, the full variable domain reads NAGVMQNPRHLVRRRGQEARLRCSPMKGHSHVYWYRQLPEEGLKFMVYLQKENIIDESGMPKERFSAEFPKEGPSILRIQQVVRGDSAAYFCASSPWTGADTQYFGPGTRLTVL.

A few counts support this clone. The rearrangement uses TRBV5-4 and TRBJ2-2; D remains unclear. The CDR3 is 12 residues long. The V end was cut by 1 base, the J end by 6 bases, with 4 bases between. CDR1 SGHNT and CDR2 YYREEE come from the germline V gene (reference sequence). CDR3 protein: CASSLISGELFF. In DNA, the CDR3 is TGTGCCAGCAGCTTGATCTCCGGGGAGCTGTTTTTT.

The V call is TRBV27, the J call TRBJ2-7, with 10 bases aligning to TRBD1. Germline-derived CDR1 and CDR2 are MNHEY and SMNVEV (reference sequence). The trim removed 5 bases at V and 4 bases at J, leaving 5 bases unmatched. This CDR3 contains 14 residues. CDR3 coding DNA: TGTGCCAGCAGTCTGCGGGACAGGGGATACGAGCAGTACTTC. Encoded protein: CASSLRDRGYEQYF.

DNA for the CDR3: TGTGCCAGCAGCTTCGGGACAGGGAAAGAGCAGTACTTC. Translated, it gives CASSFGTGKEQYF. J is TRBJ2-7 and V is TRBV6-6, with TRBD1 matching 9 bases. CDR1 is MNHNY, CDR2 SVGAGI, per germline (reference sequence). The CDR3 covers 13 residues. Unmatched junction bases numbered 7, after V lost 6 bases and J lost 7 bases.

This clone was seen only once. Here the CDR3 DNA reads TGCGCCAGCAGCCTCCACGGGGGGGACTCTGGAAACACCATATATTTT. Translated: CASSLHGGDSGNTIYF. The chain joins TRBV4-1 to TRBJ1-3, with D tentatively TRBD1 (5 bases). This CDR3 has 16 residues. Trimming removed 4 bases from V and 0 bases from J, with 13 bases in between. The germline gives CDR1 MGHRA, CDR2 YSYEKL.

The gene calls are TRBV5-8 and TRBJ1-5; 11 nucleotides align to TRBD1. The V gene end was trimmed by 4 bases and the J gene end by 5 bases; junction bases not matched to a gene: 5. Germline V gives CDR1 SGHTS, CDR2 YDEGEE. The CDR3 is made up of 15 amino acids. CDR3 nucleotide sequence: TGTGCCAGCAGCGAAGGACAGGGGGCGCATCAGCCCCAGCATTTT. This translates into CASSEGQGAHQPQHF. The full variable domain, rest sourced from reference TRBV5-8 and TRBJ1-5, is EAGVTQSPTHLIKTRGQQATLRCSPISGHTSVYWYQQALGLGLQFLLWYDEGEERNRGNFPPRFSGRQFPNYSSELNVNALELEDSALYLCASSEGQGAHQPQHFGDGTRLSIL.

CDR3 in DNA: TGTGCCTGGAGTCCCTCCGAGGCCGGGGAGCTGTTTTTT. This sequence encodes CAWSPSEAGELFF. The chain joins TRBV30 to TRBJ2-2; D is undetermined. The CDR3 loop spans 13 amino acids. V lost 2 bases to trimming and J lost 6 bases, with 10 bases between them. Per germline, CDR1 GTSNPN and CDR2 SVGIG (reference sequence).

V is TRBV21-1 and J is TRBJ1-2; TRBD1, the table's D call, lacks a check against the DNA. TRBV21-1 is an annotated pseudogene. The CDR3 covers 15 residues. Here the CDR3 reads CASSKAEHPNYGYTF. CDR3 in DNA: TGTGCCAGCAGCAAAGCTGAACACCCTAACTATGGCTACACCTTC.

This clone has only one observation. CDR3 loop: CASSSDRDTEAFF. Written as DNA, the CDR3 is TGTGCCAGTAGTAGTGACAGGGACACTGAAGCTTTCTTT. J is TRBJ1-1 and V is TRBV19; 7 bases agree with TRBD1. The V gene's germline CDR1 is LNHDA and CDR2 SQIVND (reference sequence). V dropped 4 bases and J dropped 3; count of bases not matched to a gene: 2. There are 13 residues in the CDR3.

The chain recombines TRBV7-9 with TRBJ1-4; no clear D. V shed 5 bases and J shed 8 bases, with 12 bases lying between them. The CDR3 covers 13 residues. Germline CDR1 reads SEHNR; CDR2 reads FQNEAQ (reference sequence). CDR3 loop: CASSPPAGEKLFF. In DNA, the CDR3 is TGTGCCAGCAGCCCCCCCGCAGGAGAAAAACTGTTTTTT.

This CDR3 is CASSDPSQGKSSPLHF. The CDR3 DNA is TGTGCCAGTAGTGACCCGAGCCAGGGGAAGAGTTCACCCCTCCACTTT. The rearrangement links TRBV19 to TRBJ1-6, with D possibly matching TRBD1 (6 bases). There are 16 residues in the CDR3. V lost 5 bases to trimming and J lost 9 bases, with 20 bases between them. CDR1 LNHDA and CDR2 SQIVND come from the germline V gene (reference sequence).

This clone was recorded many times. This CDR3 reads CASSERSGGGYNEQFF. CDR3 DNA: TGTGCCAGCAGTGAACGGAGCGGGGGAGGCTACAATGAGCAGTTCTTC. The gene calls are TRBV2 and TRBJ2-1, with 8 bases aligning to TRBD2. Germline CDR1 and CDR2: SNHLY and FYNNEI. This CDR3 is built from 16 residues. V trimming: 2 bases; J trimming: 3 bases; junction bases outside the gene matches: 6.

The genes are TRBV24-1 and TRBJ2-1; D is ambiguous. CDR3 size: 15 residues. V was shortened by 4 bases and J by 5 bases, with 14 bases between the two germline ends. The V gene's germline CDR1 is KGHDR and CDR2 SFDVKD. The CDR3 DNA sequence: TGTGCCACCAGTGACCGAGCGCCCTCGGACAATGAGCAGTTCTTC. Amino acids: CATSDRAPSDNEQFF.

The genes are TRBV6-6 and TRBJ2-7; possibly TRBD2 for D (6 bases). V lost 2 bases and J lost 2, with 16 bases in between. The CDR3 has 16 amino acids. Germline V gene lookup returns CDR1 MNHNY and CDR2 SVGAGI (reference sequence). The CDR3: CASSYQIGRGPYEQYF. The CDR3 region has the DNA TGTGCCAGCAGTTACCAGATTGGGCGGGGACCCTACGAGCAGTACTTC.